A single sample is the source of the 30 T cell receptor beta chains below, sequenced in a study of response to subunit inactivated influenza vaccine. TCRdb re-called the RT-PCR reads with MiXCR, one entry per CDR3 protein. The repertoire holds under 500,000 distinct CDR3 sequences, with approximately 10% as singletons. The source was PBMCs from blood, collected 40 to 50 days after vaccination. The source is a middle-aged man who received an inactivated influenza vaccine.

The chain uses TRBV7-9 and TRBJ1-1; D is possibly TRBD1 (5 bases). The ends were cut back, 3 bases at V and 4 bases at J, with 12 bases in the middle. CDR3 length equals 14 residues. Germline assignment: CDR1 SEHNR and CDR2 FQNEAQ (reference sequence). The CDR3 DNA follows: TGTGCCAGCAGCTTTGGGGCAGGGTCCACTGAAGCTTTCTTT. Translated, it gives CASSFGAGSTEAFF.

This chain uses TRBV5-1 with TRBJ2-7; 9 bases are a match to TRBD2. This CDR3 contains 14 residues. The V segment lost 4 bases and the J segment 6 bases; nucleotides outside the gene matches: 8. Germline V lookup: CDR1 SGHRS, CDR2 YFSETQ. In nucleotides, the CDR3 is TGCGCCAGCAGCCATCGCGGGAGGGGGGGCGAGCAGTACTTC. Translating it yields CASSHRGRGGEQYF.

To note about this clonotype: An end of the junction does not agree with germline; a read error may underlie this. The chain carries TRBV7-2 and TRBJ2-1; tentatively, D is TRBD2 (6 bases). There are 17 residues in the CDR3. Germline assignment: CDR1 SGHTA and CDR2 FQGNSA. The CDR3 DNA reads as TGTGCCAGCAGCTTAGACGCTGGCGGGACTGCCTACGATGAGCAGTTCTTC. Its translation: CASSLDAGGTAYDEQFF.

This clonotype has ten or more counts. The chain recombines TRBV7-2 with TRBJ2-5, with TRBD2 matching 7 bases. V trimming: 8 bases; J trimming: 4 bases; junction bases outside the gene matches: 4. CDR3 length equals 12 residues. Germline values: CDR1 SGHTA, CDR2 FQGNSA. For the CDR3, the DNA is TGTGCCAGCCTAGCGGCGGGAGAGACCCAGTACTTC. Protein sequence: CASLAAGETQYF.

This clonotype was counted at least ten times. CDR3 sequence (DNA): TGTGCCAGCAGCGCCTCTTTAGCTCATACGCAGTATTTT. Residues: CASSASLAHTQYF. The chain couples TRBV7-8 to TRBJ2-3, with D uncertain. The CDR3 is made up of 13 amino acids. Trimming stripped 5 bases from V and 7 bases from J, with 13 bases between. Germline loops: CDR1 SGHVS, CDR2 FQNEAQ.

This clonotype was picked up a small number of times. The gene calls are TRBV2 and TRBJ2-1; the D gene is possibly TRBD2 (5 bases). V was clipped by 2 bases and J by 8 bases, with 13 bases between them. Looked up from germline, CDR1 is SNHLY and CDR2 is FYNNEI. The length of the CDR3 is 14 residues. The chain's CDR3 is CASSEIIREYEQFF. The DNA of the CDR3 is TGTGCCAGCAGTGAAATTATTCGGGAATATGAGCAGTTCTTC.

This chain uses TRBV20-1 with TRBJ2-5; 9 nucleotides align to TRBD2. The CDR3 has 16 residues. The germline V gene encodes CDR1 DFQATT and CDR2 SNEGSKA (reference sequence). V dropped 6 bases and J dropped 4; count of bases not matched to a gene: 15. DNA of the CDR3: TGCAGTGCCTCCCCACTATGGCGGGAGGGCCCAGAGACCCAGTACTTC. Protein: CSASPLWREGPETQYF.

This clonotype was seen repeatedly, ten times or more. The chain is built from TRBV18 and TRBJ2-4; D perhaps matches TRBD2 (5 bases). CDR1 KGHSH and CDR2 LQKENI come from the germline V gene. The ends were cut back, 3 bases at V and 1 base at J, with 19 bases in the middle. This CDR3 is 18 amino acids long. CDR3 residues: CASSPGSAQDMAKNIQYF. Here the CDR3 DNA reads TGTGCCAGCTCACCGGGGAGCGCGCAGGATATGGCCAAAAACATTCAGTACTTC.

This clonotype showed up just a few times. In nucleotides, the CDR3 is TGCAGTGCTAGAGATCCGTACAGTCAGGCCCAGTACTTC. Translated, it gives CSARDPYSQAQYF. The V call is TRBV20-1, the J call TRBJ2-5; D not resolved. CDR3 size: 13 residues. CDR1 DFQATT and CDR2 SNEGSKA come from the germline V gene (reference sequence). Trimming removed 0 bases at V and 9 bases at J, with 14 bases between.

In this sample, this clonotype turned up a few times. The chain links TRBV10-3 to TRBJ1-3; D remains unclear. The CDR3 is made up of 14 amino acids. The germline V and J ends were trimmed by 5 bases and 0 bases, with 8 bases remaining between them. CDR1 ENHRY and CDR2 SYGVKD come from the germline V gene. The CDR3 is CAISLDHSGNTIYF. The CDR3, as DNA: TGTGCCATCAGTCTGGACCACTCTGGAAACACCATATATTTT.

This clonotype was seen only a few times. The CDR3 sequence is CASSQPGTSGRPSYEQYF. In DNA, the CDR3 is TGCGCCAGCAGCCAACCCGGGACTAGCGGGAGGCCCTCCTACGAGCAGTACTTC. V and J are TRBV5-1 and TRBJ2-7; TRBD2 matches 15 bases. The germline gives CDR1 SGHRS, CDR2 YFSETQ. The CDR3 is 18 residues long. V gave up 4 bases and J gave up 0 bases; unmatched junction bases: 8.

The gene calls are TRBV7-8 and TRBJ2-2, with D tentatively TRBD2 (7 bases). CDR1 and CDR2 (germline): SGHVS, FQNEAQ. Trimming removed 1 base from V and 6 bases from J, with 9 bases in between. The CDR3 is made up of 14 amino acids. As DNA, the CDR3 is TGTGCCAGCAGCTTAGTCGGGGGGCCCGGGGAGCTGTTTTTT. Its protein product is CASSLVGGPGELFF.

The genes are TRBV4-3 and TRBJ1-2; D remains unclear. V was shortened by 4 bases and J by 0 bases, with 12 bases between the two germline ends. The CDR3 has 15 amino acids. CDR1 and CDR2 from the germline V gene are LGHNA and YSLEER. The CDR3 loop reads CASSPGDLSNYGYTF. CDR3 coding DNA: TGCGCCAGCAGCCCCGGAGATTTATCTAACTATGGCTACACCTTC.

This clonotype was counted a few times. CDR3 sequence (DNA): TGTGCCAGCAGGATTTGGAATGTCGGGGACGAGCAGTACTTC. Translation: CASRIWNVGDEQYF. The rearrangement uses TRBV28 and TRBJ2-7, with a tentative D call TRBD2 (5 bases). CDR3 length equals 14 residues. Trimming took off 6 bases at V and 5 bases at J, with 17 bases between the two ends. The germline V gene has CDR1 MDHEN and CDR2 SYDVKM. The variable domain in full, completed from reference TRBV28 and TRBJ2-7, reads DVKVTQSSRYLVKRTGEKVFLECVQDMDHENMFWYRQDPGLGLRLIYFSYDVKMKEKGDIPEGYSVSREKKERFSLILESASTNQTSMYLCASRIWNVGDEQYFGPGTRLTVT.

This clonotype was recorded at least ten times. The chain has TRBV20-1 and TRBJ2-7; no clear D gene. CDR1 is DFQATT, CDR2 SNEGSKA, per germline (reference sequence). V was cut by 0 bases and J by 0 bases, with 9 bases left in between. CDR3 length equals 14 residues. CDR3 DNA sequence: TGCAGTGCTAGAGACGGCTTTGACTCCTACGAGCAGTACTTC. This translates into CSARDGFDSYEQYF.

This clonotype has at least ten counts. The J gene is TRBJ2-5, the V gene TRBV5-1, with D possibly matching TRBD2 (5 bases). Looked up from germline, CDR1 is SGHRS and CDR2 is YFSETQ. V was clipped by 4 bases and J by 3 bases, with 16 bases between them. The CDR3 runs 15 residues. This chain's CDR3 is CASSTGLGNEETQYF. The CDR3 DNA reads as TGCGCCAGCAGCACGGGATTGGGGAACGAAGAGACCCAGTACTTC.

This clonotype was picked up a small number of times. This CDR3 reads CASSLQGTNEQFF. The CDR3 coding sequence is TGTGCCAGCAGCTTGCAGGGTACCAATGAGCAGTTCTTC. V is TRBV5-5 and J is TRBJ2-1, with a tentative D call TRBD1 (5 bases). With 1 base removed from V and 6 bases from J, the gap between germline ends came to 8 bases. Per the germline V gene, CDR1 is SGHKS and CDR2 is YYEKEE (reference sequence). This CDR3 region has 13 residues.

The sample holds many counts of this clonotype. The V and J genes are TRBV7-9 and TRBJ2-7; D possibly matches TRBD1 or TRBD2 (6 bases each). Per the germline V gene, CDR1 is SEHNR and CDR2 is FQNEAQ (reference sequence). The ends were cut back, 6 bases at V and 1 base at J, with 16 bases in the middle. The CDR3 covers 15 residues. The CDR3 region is CASSLQGGSSYEQYF. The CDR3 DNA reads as TGTGCCAGCAGTTTACAGGGAGGATCTTCCTACGAGCAGTACTTC.

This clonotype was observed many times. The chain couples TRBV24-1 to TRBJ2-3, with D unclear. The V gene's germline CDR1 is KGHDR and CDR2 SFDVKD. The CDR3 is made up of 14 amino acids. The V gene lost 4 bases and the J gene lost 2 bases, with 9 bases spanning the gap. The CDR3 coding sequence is TGTGCCACCAGTGACTATTCACCCACAGATACGCAGTATTTT. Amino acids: CATSDYSPTDTQYF.

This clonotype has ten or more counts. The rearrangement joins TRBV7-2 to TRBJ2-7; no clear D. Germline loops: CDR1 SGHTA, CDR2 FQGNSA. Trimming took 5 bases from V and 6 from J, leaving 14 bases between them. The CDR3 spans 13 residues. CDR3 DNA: TGTGCCAGCAGCCCACCCTCTACGGCCGAGCAGTACTTC. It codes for CASSPPSTAEQYF.

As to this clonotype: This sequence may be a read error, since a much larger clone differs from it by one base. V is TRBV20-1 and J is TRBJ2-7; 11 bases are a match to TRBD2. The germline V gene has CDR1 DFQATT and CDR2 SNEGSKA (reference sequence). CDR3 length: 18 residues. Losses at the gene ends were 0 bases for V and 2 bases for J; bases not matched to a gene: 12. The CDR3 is CSARDVLAGASTAYEQYF. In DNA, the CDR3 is TGCAGTGCTAGAGATGTACTAGCGGGGGCCTCCACTGCCTACGAGCAGTACTTC.

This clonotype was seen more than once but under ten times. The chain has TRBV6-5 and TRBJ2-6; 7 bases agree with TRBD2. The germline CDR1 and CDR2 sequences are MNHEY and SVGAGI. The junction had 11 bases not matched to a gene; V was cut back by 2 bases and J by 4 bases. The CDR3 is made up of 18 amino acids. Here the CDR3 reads CASSYPGRVTSGANVLTF. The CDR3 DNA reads TGTGCCAGCAGTTACCCGGGGAGGGTTACATCCGGGGCCAACGTCCTGACTTTC.

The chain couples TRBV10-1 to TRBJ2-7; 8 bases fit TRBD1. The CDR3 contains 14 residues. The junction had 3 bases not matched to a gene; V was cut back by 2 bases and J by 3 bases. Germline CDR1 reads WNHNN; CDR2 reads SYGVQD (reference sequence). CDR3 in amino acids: CASSETGTGYEQYF. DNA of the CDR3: TGCGCCAGCAGTGAGACCGGGACAGGCTACGAGCAGTACTTC.

Here the CDR3 DNA reads TGTGCCAGCTCACCACTCGAGACAGCGAACACTGAAGCTTTCTTT. It is translated as CASSPLETANTEAFF. This chain connects TRBV18 to TRBJ1-1; weak D call: TRBD1 (5 bases). CDR3 length: 15 amino acids. V shed 1 base and J shed 1 base, with 10 bases lying between them. The germline CDR1 and CDR2 sequences are KGHSH and LQKENI.

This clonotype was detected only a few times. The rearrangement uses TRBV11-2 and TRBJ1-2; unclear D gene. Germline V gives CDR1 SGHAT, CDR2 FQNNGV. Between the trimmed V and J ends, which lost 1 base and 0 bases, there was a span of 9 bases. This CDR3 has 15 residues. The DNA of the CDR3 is TGTGCCAGCAGCTTAGTAGGGCAGTCTAACTATGGCTACACCTTC. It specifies CASSLVGQSNYGYTF.

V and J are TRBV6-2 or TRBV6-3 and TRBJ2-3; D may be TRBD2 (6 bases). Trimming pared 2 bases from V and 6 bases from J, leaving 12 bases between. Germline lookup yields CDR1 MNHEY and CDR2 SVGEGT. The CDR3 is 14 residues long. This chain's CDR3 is CASSYAPLADTQYF. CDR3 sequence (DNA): TGTGCCAGCAGTTACGCGCCCCTAGCGGATACGCAGTATTTT.

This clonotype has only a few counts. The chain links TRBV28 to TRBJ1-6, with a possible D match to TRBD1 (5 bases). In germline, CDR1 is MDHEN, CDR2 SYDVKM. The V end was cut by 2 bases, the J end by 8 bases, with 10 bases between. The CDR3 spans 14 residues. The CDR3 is CASSLRGIDSPLHF. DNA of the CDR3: TGTGCCAGCAGTTTACGGGGGATCGATTCACCCCTCCACTTT. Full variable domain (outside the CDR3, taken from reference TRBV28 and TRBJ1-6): DVKVTQSSRYLVKRTGEKVFLECVQDMDHENMFWYRQDPGLGLRLIYFSYDVKMKEKGDIPEGYSVSREKKERFSLILESASTNQTSMYLCASSLRGIDSPLHFGNGTRLTVT.

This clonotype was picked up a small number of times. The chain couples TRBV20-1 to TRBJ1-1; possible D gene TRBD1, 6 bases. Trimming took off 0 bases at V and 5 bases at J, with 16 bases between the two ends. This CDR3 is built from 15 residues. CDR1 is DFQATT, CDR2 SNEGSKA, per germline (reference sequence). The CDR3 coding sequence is TGCAGTGCTAGAGATAGTAGGGGGAGGAGGACTGAAGCTTTCTTT. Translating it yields CSARDSRGRRTEAFF.

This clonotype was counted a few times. Written as DNA, the CDR3 is TGTGCCACCAGCAGAGATTTAGGGGTAGATACGCAGTATTTT. Translated, it gives CATSRDLGVDTQYF. The rearrangement links TRBV15 to TRBJ2-3, with D maybe TRBD1 (5 bases). The CDR3 has 14 residues. The V gene lost 0 bases and the J gene lost 5 bases, with 9 bases spanning the gap. Germline assignment: CDR1 LNHNV and CDR2 YYDKDF (reference sequence).

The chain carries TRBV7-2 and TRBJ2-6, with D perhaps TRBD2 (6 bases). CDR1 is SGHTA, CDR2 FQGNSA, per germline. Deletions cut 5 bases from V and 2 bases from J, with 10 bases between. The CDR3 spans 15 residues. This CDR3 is CASSRGLPGANVLTF. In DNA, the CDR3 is TGTGCCAGCAGCCGGGGACTCCCTGGGGCCAACGTCCTGACTTTC.